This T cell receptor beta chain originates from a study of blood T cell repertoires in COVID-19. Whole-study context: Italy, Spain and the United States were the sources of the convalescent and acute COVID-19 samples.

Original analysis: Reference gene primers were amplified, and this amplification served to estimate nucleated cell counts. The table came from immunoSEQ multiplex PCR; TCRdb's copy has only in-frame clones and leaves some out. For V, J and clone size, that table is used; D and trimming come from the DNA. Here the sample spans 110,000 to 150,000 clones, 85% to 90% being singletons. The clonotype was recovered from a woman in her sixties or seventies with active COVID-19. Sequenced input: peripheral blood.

CDR3 residues: CASSPGQVIYEQYF. The DNA for the CDR3 is TGCGCCAGCAGCCCGGGACAGGTTATCTACGAGCAGTACTTC. The V and J genes are TRBV5-1 and TRBJ2-7; 8 positions match TRBD1. The CDR3 length is 14 residues. Germline values: CDR1 SGHRS, CDR2 YFSETQ. With V trimmed by 4 bases and J by 3 bases, 6 bases remained unmatched.